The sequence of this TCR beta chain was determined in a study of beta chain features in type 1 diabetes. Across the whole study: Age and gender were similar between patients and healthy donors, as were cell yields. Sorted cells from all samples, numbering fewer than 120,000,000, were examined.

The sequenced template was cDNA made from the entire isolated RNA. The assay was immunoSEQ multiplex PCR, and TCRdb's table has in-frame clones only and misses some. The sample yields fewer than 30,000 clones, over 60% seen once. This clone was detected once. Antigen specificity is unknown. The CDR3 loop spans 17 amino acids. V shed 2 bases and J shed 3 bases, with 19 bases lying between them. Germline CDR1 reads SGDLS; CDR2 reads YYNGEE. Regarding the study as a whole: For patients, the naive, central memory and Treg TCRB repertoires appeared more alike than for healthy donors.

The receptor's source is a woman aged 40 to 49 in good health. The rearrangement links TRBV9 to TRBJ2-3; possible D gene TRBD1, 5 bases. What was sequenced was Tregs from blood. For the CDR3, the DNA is TGTGCCAGCAGCGTGGGTCGGTTTATCACAGGAACAGATACGCAGTATTTT. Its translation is CASSVGRFITGTDTQYF.